This TCR beta chain originates from a study of blood T cell repertoires in COVID-19. Sequencing was performed with immunoSEQ multiplex PCR; in TCRdb, only in-frame clones are kept and a portion is missing. The table lists about 220,000 clones, 70% to 90% of them singletons. After removal of 5 bases from V and 3 bases from J, the junction contained 11 bases not matched to a gene. The CDR3 contains 16 residues. From germline, CDR1 is SNHLY and CDR2 FYNNEI. The sequence derives from a human donor in a cohort sampled during active COVID-19. The chain links TRBV2 to TRBJ2-7, with 9 bases fitting TRBD1. Sequenced: peripheral blood. The CDR3 spells CASSRPSDRGIYEQYF. The CDR3 DNA reads TGTGCCAGCAGTAGGCCCTCGGACAGGGGAATCTACGAGCAGTACTTC.